The subject of this entry is one TCR beta chain. Its antigen remains unidentified. The data were obtained in a study of beta chain features in type 1 diabetes. Study results and limitations: TCRB repertoires of naive, central memory and Treg cells appeared more similar among patients than among healthy donors.

The CDR3 is made up of 15 amino acids. V was clipped by 6 bases and J by 9 bases; unmatched bases: 7. The germline gives CDR1 MDHEN, CDR2 SYDVKM. The authors reverse transcribed all of the isolated RNA, so sequencing captured expressed TCRB transcripts. Some clones are missing from TCRdb's copy, which holds only in-frame ones; the method was immunoSEQ multiplex PCR. The sample has 400,000 to 450,000 clones; roughly 13% are singletons. Material: naive CD4+ T cells from blood. This rearrangement joins TRBV28 to TRBJ2-1; 14 nucleotides agree with TRBD2. The clonotype originates from a man aged 25 to 40 in good health. CDR3 loop: CASRMGLAGVGEQFF. CDR3 nucleotides: TGTGCCAGCAGAATGGGACTAGCGGGAGTAGGTGAGCAGTTCTTC. The whole variable domain, filled in from reference TRBV28 and TRBJ2-1, reads DVKVTQSSRYLVKRTGEKVFLECVQDMDHENMFWYRQDPGLGLRLIYFSYDVKMKEKGDIPEGYSVSREKKERFSLILESASTNQTSMYLCASRMGLAGVGEQFFGPGTRLTVL.